A single sample gave rise to the 27 T cell receptor beta chains below, sequenced in a study of T cell changes during pregnancy in multiple sclerosis. Profiled with immunoSEQ multiplex PCR; TCRdb holds only in-frame clones, not every one. There are about 49,000 clones in the sample; 85% to 90% occur only once, and 5% to 6.5% lies in the top ten. This material consisted of peripheral blood, taken after pregnancy. The receptors derive from a female donor in good health, enrolled as a control in a pregnancy study.

The rearrangement links TRBV6-6 to TRBJ2-5, with a tentative D call TRBD2 (6 bases). The CDR3 is 15 amino acids. Germline V CDR1 and CDR2: MNHNY, SVGAGI (reference sequence). V was pared by 5 bases and J by 3 bases, with 16 bases between. The CDR3 protein is CASSGLSTLKETQYF. The CDR3 DNA follows: TGTGCCAGCAGTGGACTAAGCACCCTGAAAGAGACCCAGTACTTC.

The rearrangement joins TRBV19 to TRBJ2-1, with 8 bases aligning to TRBD2. Losses at the gene ends were 5 bases for V and 6 bases for J; bases not matched to a gene: 6. CDR1 is LNHDA, CDR2 SQIVND, per germline (reference sequence). CDR3 length: 14 amino acids. The CDR3 region is CASSAISGTNEQFF. The CDR3 DNA reads as TGTGCCAGTAGTGCGATTAGCGGGACCAATGAGCAGTTCTTC.

The chain links TRBV5-3 to TRBJ1-4; TRBD1 is a possible D gene (6 bases). TRBV5-3 has ORF status, its function being uncertain. The CDR3 sequence is 13 residues long. With 3 bases removed from V and 13 bases from J, the gap between germline ends came to 16 bases. The CDR3 region has the DNA TGTGCCAGAAGCTCACTTATTACAGGGAGACTGTTTTTT. Amino acids: CARSSLITGRLFF.

The gene calls are TRBV19 and TRBJ2-2; 7 nucleotides match TRBD1. This CDR3 is 16 amino acids long. CDR1 and CDR2 (germline): LNHDA, SQIVND (reference sequence). J was trimmed by 0 bases and V by 7 bases; bases with no gene match: 8. The DNA for the CDR3 is TGTGCCAGTAACAGGGGTGCAGGGGCGAACACCGGGGAGCTGTTTTTT. Protein product: CASNRGAGANTGELFF.

The table lists this clone with a count of one. The chain joins TRBV6-1 to TRBJ1-3; a weak D match, TRBD1 (5 bases). In germline, CDR1 is MNHNS, CDR2 SASEGT. The CDR3 consists of 15 residues. Trimming removed 2 bases from V and 2 bases from J, with 10 bases in between. Written as DNA, the CDR3 is TGTGCCAGCAGTGAAAATGGGGGGGCTGGAAACACCATATATTTT. Translated, it gives CASSENGGAGNTIYF.

CDR3 amino acids: CASSGQGMRTEAFF. The CDR3 DNA is TGTGCCAGCAGTGGACAGGGGATGAGGACTGAAGCTTTCTTT. The rearrangement uses TRBV28 and TRBJ1-1; 9 bases fit TRBD1. The CDR3 is 14 residues long. Per germline, CDR1 MDHEN and CDR2 SYDVKM. Trimming took 5 bases from V and 5 from J; bases not matched to a gene: 6.

CDR3 sequence (DNA): TGTGCCAGCAGCCCCGGGGTCAAAGAGACCCAGTACTTC. The encoded protein is CASSPGVKETQYF. J is TRBJ2-5 and V is TRBV7-9; D is perhaps TRBD2 (5 bases). The germline CDR1 and CDR2 sequences are SEHNR and FQNEAQ (reference sequence). Deletions cut 5 bases from V and 3 bases from J, with 10 bases between. This CDR3 region has 13 residues.

J is TRBJ2-2 and V is TRBV7-3, with 9 nucleotides matching TRBD2. In germline, CDR1 is SGHTA, CDR2 FQGTGA. CDR3 length: 19 amino acids. The J segment lost 2 bases and the V segment lost 0 bases, leaving 10 bases of the junction unmatched. CDR3 region: CASSLTGGSGGLNTGELFF. The DNA for the CDR3 is TGTGCCAGCAGCTTAACGGGGGGTAGCGGGGGTCTCAACACCGGGGAGCTGTTTTTT. The variable domain in full, completed from reference TRBV7-3 and TRBJ2-2, reads GAGVSQTPSNKVTEKGKYVELRCDPISGHTALYWYRQSLGQGPEFLIYFQGTGAADDSGLPNDRFFAVRPEGSVSTLKIQRTERGDSAVYLCASSLTGGSGGLNTGELFFGEGSRLTVL.

This sequence joins TRBV27 and TRBJ1-4; perhaps TRBD1 as D (5 bases). Germline V gene lookup returns CDR1 MNHEY and CDR2 SMNVEV (reference sequence). CDR3 length: 14 residues. The germline V and J ends were trimmed by 6 bases and 4 bases, with 12 bases remaining between them. Here the CDR3 DNA reads TGTGCCAGCAGCAAACAGGCGCTTAATGAAAAACTGTTTTTT. Its protein product is CASSKQALNEKLFF.

V is TRBV30 and J is TRBJ2-7; D unresolved. The ends were cut back, 0 bases at V and 6 bases at J, with 18 bases in the middle. The CDR3 extends over 15 amino acids. Germline CDR1 GTSNPN, CDR2 SVGIG (reference sequence). This CDR3 reads CAWSVQDALVGEQYF. CDR3 nucleotide sequence: TGTGCCTGGAGTGTACAAGACGCCCTAGTTGGCGAGCAGTACTTC. The full variable domain, rest sourced from reference TRBV30 and TRBJ2-7, is SQTIHQWPATLVQPVGSPLSLECTVEGTSNPNLYWYRQAAGRGLQLLFYSVGIGQISSEVPQNLSASRPQDRQFILSSKKLLLSDSGFYLCAWSVQDALVGEQYFGPGTRLTVT.

In regard to this clone: At one of its ends the junction is not consistent with the germline gene, which may arise from a read error. This chain joins TRBV2 and TRBJ1-4, with TRBD1 matching over 7 bases. The length of the CDR3 is 15 residues. CDR1 and CDR2 from the germline V gene are SNHLY and FYNNEI. CDR3 region: CASSPPQGTSEKLFF. For the CDR3, the DNA is TGTGCCAGCAGTCCCCCACAGGGGACTAGTGAAAAACTGTTTTTT. Full variable domain (rest looked up from reference TRBV2 and TRBJ1-4): EPEVTQTPSHQVTQMGQEVILRCVPISNHLYFYWYRQILGQKVEFLVSFYNNEISEKSEIFDDQFSVERPDGSNFTLKIRSTKLEDSAMYFCASSPPQGTSEKLFFGSGTQLSVL.

The genes are TRBV7-8 and TRBJ2-7; D is perhaps TRBD1 (7 bases). The V gene lost 9 bases and the J gene lost 5 bases, with 17 bases spanning the gap. The V gene's germline CDR1 is SGHVS and CDR2 FQNEAQ. This CDR3 spans 13 amino acids. The CDR3 bases are TGTGCCAGTCGTCGAGGGGGCGGGAACGAGCAGTACTTC. This gives the protein CASRRGGGNEQYF. Using reference TRBV7-8 and TRBJ2-7 for the parts outside the CDR3, the full variable domain is GAGVSQSPRYKVAKRGQDVALRCDPISGHVSLFWYQQALGQGPEFLTYFQNEAQLDKSGLPSDRFFAERPEGSVSTLKIQRTQQEDSAVYLCASRRGGGNEQYFGPGTRLTVT.

The chain recombines TRBV28 with TRBJ2-2, with 14 bases lining up with TRBD2. From germline, CDR1 is MDHEN and CDR2 SYDVKM. CDR3 length: 14 amino acids. Unmatched junction bases numbered 1, after V lost 8 bases and J lost 5 bases. In DNA form, the CDR3 reads TGTGCCAGCGGGACTAGCGGGAGAACCGGGGAGCTGTTTTTT. It yields the protein CASGTSGRTGELFF.

The rearrangement uses TRBV6-1 and TRBJ2-7, with 7 nucleotides matching TRBD1. The V gene end was trimmed by 1 base and the J gene end by 2 bases; junction bases not matched to a gene: 11. The CDR3 spans 17 residues. Germline-derived CDR1 and CDR2 are MNHNS and SASEGT. The CDR3 loop reads CASSEVSDRVPTYEQYF. The CDR3 bases are TGTGCCAGCAGTGAAGTTAGCGACAGGGTCCCTACCTACGAGCAGTACTTC.

The chain employs TRBV13 and TRBJ2-3; TRBD2 matches 11 bases. Germline V gene sequence: CDR1 PRHDT, CDR2 FYEKMQ (reference sequence). The CDR3 consists of 14 residues. V lost 1 base, J lost 6 bases, and 0 bases stayed unmatched. CDR3 coding DNA: TGTGCCAGCAGCTTAGCTAGCGGGGGGGATACGCAGTATTTT. Its protein is CASSLASGGDTQYF.

This chain links TRBV5-4 with TRBJ1-2; D ambiguous. CDR1 SGHNT and CDR2 YYREEE come from the germline V gene (reference sequence). Trimming left V 4 bases short and J 3 bases short, with 13 bases between. The CDR3 is 14 residues long. The CDR3, as DNA: TGTGCCAGCAGCGCGGACGGAGGATACTATGGCTACACCTTC. Amino acid sequence: CASSADGGYYGYTF.

The chain combines TRBV6-6 with TRBJ2-7; weak D call: TRBD2 (8 bases). The germline V and J ends were trimmed by 11 bases and 1 base, with 15 bases remaining between them. Germline V gene sequence: CDR1 MNHNY, CDR2 SVGAGI (reference sequence). The CDR3 spans 13 residues. The CDR3 coding sequence is TGTGCCTGCCGGGAGGGGGCTTCCTACGAGCAGTACTTC. Translating gives CACREGASYEQYF.

This rearrangement joins TRBV6-1 to TRBJ1-2; D gene ambiguous. Between the trimmed V and J ends, which lost 2 bases and 2 bases, there was a span of 3 bases. The length of the CDR3 is 12 residues. Germline V gives CDR1 MNHNS, CDR2 SASEGT. This CDR3 is CASSERNYGYTF. As DNA, the CDR3 is TGTGCCAGCAGTGAACGGAACTATGGCTACACCTTC.

This clone was recorded once. The genes are TRBV4-2 and TRBJ2-7; 8 bases line up with TRBD1. The CDR3 is made up of 14 amino acids. Per the germline V gene, CDR1 is LGHNA and CDR2 is YNFKEQ. Germline trimming cut 4 bases from V and 4 bases from J; bases unmatched to any gene: 6. The DNA for the CDR3 is TGTGCCAGCAGCCCCATTACAGGGGGGTACGAGCAGTACTTC. The encoded protein is CASSPITGGYEQYF.

The chain uses TRBV6-1 and TRBJ2-7; 7 nucleotides agree with TRBD2. Trimming at V came to 4 bases and at J to 4 bases, leaving 16 bases not matched to a gene. CDR1 and CDR2 (germline): MNHNS, SASEGT. The CDR3 loop spans 17 amino acids. This CDR3 reads CASSAQYRGVRAYEQYF. The CDR3 DNA is TGTGCCAGCAGTGCCCAATACCGGGGGGTACGGGCTTACGAGCAGTACTTC.

This chain connects TRBV6-4 to TRBJ2-1; D is unresolved. The germline V gene encodes CDR1 MRHNA and CDR2 SNTAGT. The CDR3 spans 13 residues. Between the trimmed V and J ends, which lost 0 bases and 3 bases, there was a span of 3 bases. Here the CDR3 reads CASSDSSYNEQFF. The CDR3 DNA reads as TGTGCCAGCAGTGACTCTAGCTACAATGAGCAGTTCTTC.

The J gene is TRBJ1-4, the V gene TRBV7-9; a weak D match, TRBD1 (5 bases). Trimming took 4 bases from V and 8 from J, leaving 17 bases between them. The CDR3 contains 15 residues. CDR1 is SEHNR, CDR2 FQNEAQ, per germline (reference sequence). CDR3 nucleotides: TGTGCCAGCAGCTCGACCCACAGGTTGTGGGAAAAACTGTTTTTT. The encoded protein is CASSSTHRLWEKLFF.

The genes are TRBV6-1 and TRBJ1-1; D possibly corresponds to TRBD1 (5 bases). Trimming took 3 bases from V and 1 from J, leaving 18 bases between them. Germline V gene lookup returns CDR1 MNHNS and CDR2 SASEGT. The length of the CDR3 is 17 residues. The CDR3 spells CASSDWTSPRWNTEAFF. The DNA of the CDR3 is TGTGCCAGCAGTGACTGGACATCCCCCCGGTGGAACACTGAAGCTTTCTTT.

The chain carries TRBV5-1 and TRBJ1-1, with TRBD1 matching over 11 bases. J gave up 2 bases and V 0 bases, and 6 bases lay outside the gene matches. The CDR3 consists of 17 residues. Germline CDR1 is SGHRS and CDR2 is YFSETQ. The DNA of the CDR3 is TGCGCCAGCAGCTTGGCCGGGACAGGGGGGCCCAACACTGAAGCTTTCTTT. Protein sequence: CASSLAGTGGPNTEAFF. Complete variable domain (other parts from reference TRBV5-1 and TRBJ1-1): KAGVTQTPRYLIKTRGQQVTLSCSPISGHRSVSWYQQTPGQGLQFLFEYFSETQRNKGNFPGRFSGRQFSNSRSEMNVSTLELGDSALYLCASSLAGTGGPNTEAFFGQGTRLTVV.

The chain uses TRBV5-1 and TRBJ2-7; 7 bases fit TRBD1. Germline trimming cut 0 bases from V and 2 bases from J; bases unmatched to any gene: 11. Germline assignment: CDR1 SGHRS and CDR2 YFSETQ. The CDR3 totals 17 residues. This CDR3 is CASSLGGGRGIPYEQYF. The CDR3 DNA reads as TGCGCCAGCAGCTTGGGTGGGGGCAGGGGGATACCCTACGAGCAGTACTTC.

V usage is TRBV5-6 and J usage is TRBJ2-7; maybe TRBD1 (5 bases). The V and J ends lost 4 bases and 0 bases respectively, with 8 bases between them. The CDR3 is 13 residues long. Germline lookup yields CDR1 SGHDT and CDR2 YYEEEE. CDR3 DNA: TGTGCCAGCAGCCGACAGTTCTCCTACGAGCAGTACTTC. Its protein is CASSRQFSYEQYF.

V and J are TRBV19 and TRBJ1-2, with 7 positions matching TRBD1. The ends lost 4 bases at V and 8 bases at J; junction bases unmatched: 13. Germline V lookup: CDR1 LNHDA, CDR2 SQIVND (reference sequence). The CDR3 runs to 15 residues. The CDR3 nucleotides are TGTGCCAGTAGTACTACGACAGGGACTTCGGGAGGCTACACCTTC. Residues: CASSTTTGTSGGYTF.